These T cell receptor beta chains were read from a single sample in a study of T cell responses to AZD1222 COVID-19 vaccine. Assay used: immunoSEQ multiplex PCR; TCRdb lists only in-frame clones, some missing. The sample lists tens of thousands of clones, roughly nine tenths seen once, with roughly a sixth in the top ten. Sequenced here: peripheral blood, sampled on day 0 of AZD1222 vaccination. These receptors came from an adult in good health. Each CDR3 is given without its conserved first and last residue. A D gene is named only where the DNA matches it firmly. The size field is filled for only some rows; it gives once, few, many or a size class.

>NA|NA|TRBJ1-5|TRBV6-2/TRBV6-3
ASSLDSNQPQH
>NA|NA|TRBJ1-6|TRBV28
ASSLWLPGDSPLH
>NA|NA|TRBJ1-5|TRBV29-1
SVAGSSNQPQH
>NA|NA|TRBJ1-3|TRBV5-8
ASSPGRGTSGNTIY
>TRBD1|NA|TRBJ2-3|TRBV7-2
ASGQGVTDTQY
>NA|NA|TRBJ1-1|TRBV7-8
ASSLDTEAF
>TRBD2|once|TRBJ2-7|TRBV6-2/TRBV6-3
ASSVAGSSYEQY
>NA|NA|TRBJ1-4|TRBV29-1
SVEDPGRKLF
>TRBD1|NA|TRBJ2-7|TRBV19
ASQGQGSYEQY
>TRBD1|NA|TRBJ1-5|TRBV27
ASSFPGQVNQPQH
>NA|once|TRBJ1-5|TRBV3-1/TRBV3-2
ASGTGSGNQPQH
>TRBD2|NA|TRBJ2-4|TRBV3-1/TRBV3-2
ASSQPGGGTAKNIQY
>NA|NA|TRBJ1-6|TRBV19
ASSPGLIGQFNSPLH
>NA|NA|TRBJ2-4|TRBV7-9
ASSGDWGKNIQY
>NA|once|TRBJ2-7|TRBV4-1
ASSFSPDREGEQY
>NA|NA|TRBJ2-2|TRBV19
ASRLILGDTGELF
>NA|few|TRBJ1-2|TRBV6-5
ASTSGSNYGYT
>TRBD1|once|TRBJ2-6|TRBV4-1
ASSPAATQGTLHSGANVLT
>TRBD2|NA|TRBJ2-3|TRBV10-3
AIRMGRGFTDTQY
>TRBD1|once|TRBJ1-4|TRBV7-9
ASSSMDRSKLF
>NA|NA|TRBJ1-1|TRBV19
ASSRTELNTEAF
>TRBD2|NA|TRBJ2-2|TRBV7-2
ASSLRGGGSGFTGELF
>NA|once|TRBJ2-1|TRBV7-2
ASSSLRGSSYNEQF
>NA|NA|TRBJ1-2|TRBV7-9
ASSLGHLGYGYT
>NA|few|TRBJ1-2|TRBV3-1/TRBV3-2
ASSQAREYGYT
>NA|few|TRBJ1-5|TRBV19
ASSSQGPNQPQH
>TRBD1|NA|TRBJ2-7|TRBV30
AWSANRDRVSYEQY
>TRBD2|NA|TRBJ2-1|TRBV6-4
ASSQTTSGYNEQF
>NA|NA|TRBJ1-5|TRBV7-9
ASSSGGPGRQPQH
>NA|NA|TRBJ1-6|TRBV7-3
ASSITIGGPYNSPLH
>TRBD1|few|TRBJ2-5|TRBV6-2/TRBV6-3
ASSWTGAQETQY
>TRBD2|NA|TRBJ2-7|TRBV7-2
ASSLVASGVTYEQY